This TCR beta chain was identified during a study of CD8+CD57+ T cells in acquired aplastic anemia. Study overall: DNA recovered from sorted CD4+ and CD8+ cells had a mean of approximately 3.2 ug. Findings of the study overall: Found in both controls and patients were approximately 30 CD8+ CDR3 sequences.

Note on this clonotype: The antigen is undetermined.

It was patients with CD8+CD57+ cell expansion by flow cytometry who were chosen for sequencing. Each patient carried a diagnosis of severe acquired aplastic anemia. Patients had not yet gotten any therapy when their blood was taken for sampling. The CDR3 covers 15 residues. CDR1 is LNHNV and CDR2 is YYDKDF in the germline V gene (reference sequence). V gave up 5 bases and J gave up 6 bases; unmatched junction bases: 8. According to the study, genomic DNA was the template for TCR beta VDJ and CDR3 profiling. TCRdb passed the reads through MiXCR, listing each CDR3 protein once. The sample holds about 180,000 distinct CDR3 sequences, almost 50% seen once.

This clonotype was sampled from a human donor with aplastic anemia. Source material: sorted CD4+, CD8+, or CD8+CD57+ T cells (not recorded which) from PBMCs. The V call is TRBV15, the J call TRBJ1-1; 11 bases align to TRBD1. CDR3 sequence: CATSDRGQGVAEAFF. DNA of the CDR3: TGTGCCACCAGCGACCGGGGACAGGGGGTCGCTGAAGCTTTCTTT.